This passage covers 30 T cell receptor beta chains from one sample sequenced in a study of control samples from healthy donors and cancer patients. The method was immunoSEQ multiplex PCR; TCRdb's version includes in-frame clones alone and lacks a portion of them. The data hold 150,000 to 200,000 clones, with 85% to 90% observed a single time. Sequencing was performed on blood. The origin of the receptors is a woman in her fifties or sixties in good health.

The rearrangement links TRBV6-6 to TRBJ1-1, with D tentatively TRBD1 (5 bases). V gave up 4 bases and J gave up 4 bases, with 10 bases separating them. This CDR3 has 13 residues. Germline loops: CDR1 MNHNY, CDR2 SVGAGI (reference sequence). The CDR3 DNA sequence: TGTGCCAGCAGTTTCGCAGGGAGCACTGAAGCTTTCTTT. This encodes CASSFAGSTEAFF.

This clone was seen just once. This chain connects TRBV7-2 to TRBJ2-7; 11 nucleotides agree with TRBD2. The V segment lost 7 bases and the J segment 4 bases; nucleotides outside the gene matches: 9. CDR1 is SGHTA, CDR2 FQGNSA, per germline. The CDR3 runs 15 residues. CDR3 loop: CASKQDPSGGYEQYF. CDR3 sequence (DNA): TGTGCCAGCAAACAGGACCCTAGCGGGGGGTACGAGCAGTACTTC. Full variable domain (missing parts from reference TRBV7-2 and TRBJ2-7): GAGVSQSPSNKVTEKGKDVELRCDPISGHTALYWYRQSLGQGLEFLIYFQGNSAPDKSGLPSDRFSAERTGGSVSTLTIQRTQQEDSAVYLCASKQDPSGGYEQYFGPGTRLTVT.

A single count supports this clone. The CDR3 DNA reads TGTGCCAGCAGCTTAGGAATCCGGGATCAGCCCCAGCATTTT. This encodes CASSLGIRDQPQHF. J is TRBJ1-5 and V is TRBV7-2; D is undetermined. V dropped 1 base and J dropped 5 bases, with 9 bases sitting between them. Germline CDR1 and CDR2: SGHTA and FQGNSA. The CDR3 is 14 residues long.

This chain uses TRBV2 with TRBJ1-2; D gene ambiguous. This CDR3 is built from 11 residues. In germline, CDR1 is SNHLY, CDR2 FYNNEI. Trimming left V 9 bases short and J 10 bases short, with 15 bases between. The CDR3 region has the DNA TGTGCCAGGGTGGACGCCTTAACCTACACCTTC. Protein: CARVDALTYTF.

The chain has TRBV10-3 and TRBJ2-7; TRBD1 matches 12 bases. This CDR3 has 15 amino acids. The germline V gene has CDR1 ENHRY and CDR2 SYGVKD. V lost 6 bases to trimming and J lost 7 bases; unmatched junction nucleotides: 10. The CDR3 coding sequence is TGTGCCATCAGCAACCGGGACAGGGGGCTGGGGGAGCAGTACTTC. It yields the protein CAISNRDRGLGEQYF.

This chain uses TRBV5-1 with TRBJ1-3; D gene uncertain. V lost 1 base, J lost 0 bases, and 11 bases lay in between. The V gene's germline CDR1 is SGHRS and CDR2 YFSETQ. This CDR3 is 16 amino acids long. CDR3 in amino acids: CASSLYGGNSGNTIYF. The CDR3 DNA follows: TGCGCCAGCAGCTTGTACGGAGGTAACTCTGGAAACACCATATATTTT.

This clone appeared once. The chain employs TRBV4-3 and TRBJ2-1, with D uncertain. CDR3 length: 14 residues. Trimming stripped 4 bases from V and 8 bases from J, with 15 bases between. Germline lookup yields CDR1 LGHNA and CDR2 YSLEER. CDR3 sequence reads: CASSPALLGYEQFF. The CDR3 DNA reads TGCGCCAGCAGCCCCGCGCTTTTAGGGTATGAGCAGTTCTTC.

V usage is TRBV28 and J usage is TRBJ1-2, with a tentative D call TRBD1 (6 bases). The CDR3 has 13 residues. Trimming took 5 bases from V and 4 from J, leaving 11 bases between them. CDR1 is MDHEN and CDR2 is SYDVKM in the germline V gene. Here the CDR3 DNA reads TGTGCCAGCAGTCGGGACACGAGCTATGGCTACACCTTC. Translated, it gives CASSRDTSYGYTF.

This clone was detected only a few times. The V call is TRBV5-1, the J call TRBJ2-3; unclear D gene. The V and J ends lost 0 bases and 2 bases respectively, with 7 bases between them. The CDR3 loop spans 14 amino acids. From germline, CDR1 is SGHRS and CDR2 YFSETQ. The CDR3 DNA sequence: TGCGCCAGCAGCTTGGAGTCCCACACAGATACGCAGTATTTT. It translates to CASSLESHTDTQYF.

This chain joins TRBV6-5 and TRBJ1-4; possible D gene TRBD1, 6 bases. The V end was cut by 0 bases, the J end by 8 bases, with 10 bases between. CDR3 size: 14 residues. Germline CDR1 is MNHEY and CDR2 is SVGAGI. The CDR3, as DNA: TGTGCCAGCAGTTACTCCCTAGACAGGGAAAAACTGTTTTTT. Amino acids: CASSYSLDREKLFF.

The rearrangement links TRBV13 to TRBJ2-5; D unresolved. The CDR3 totals 12 residues. Germline V gives CDR1 PRHDT, CDR2 FYEKMQ (reference sequence). V was clipped by 5 bases and J by 0 bases, with 4 bases between them. CDR3 DNA: TGTGCCAGCAGCGCAAACCAAGAGACCCAGTACTTC. Residues: CASSANQETQYF.

This chain joins TRBV5-1 and TRBJ1-2; the match to TRBD1 covers 8 bases. This CDR3 is 15 amino acids long. V lost 3 bases to trimming and J lost 1 base; unmatched junction nucleotides: 5. CDR1 and CDR2 from the germline V gene are SGHRS and YFSETQ. CDR3 protein: CASSSRTGLNYGYTF. Written as DNA, the CDR3 is TGCGCCAGCAGCTCTCGGACAGGGCTTAACTATGGCTACACCTTC.

The chain links TRBV5-4 to TRBJ1-1; 7 nucleotides align to TRBD1. This CDR3 has 14 residues. Germline CDR1 and CDR2: SGHNT and YYREEE (reference sequence). V was clipped by 1 base and J by 4 bases; unmatched bases: 4. The CDR3: CASSLNRGITEAFF. CDR3 nucleotides: TGTGCCAGCAGCTTGAACAGGGGTATCACTGAAGCTTTCTTT.

The chain carries TRBV7-2 and TRBJ1-6; D gene ambiguous. This CDR3 spans 13 amino acids. Per germline, CDR1 SGHTA and CDR2 FQGNSA. V was pared by 5 bases and J by 7 bases, with 9 bases between. The CDR3 region is CASSTRANSPLHF. The CDR3 nucleotides are TGTGCCAGCAGCACCCGGGCCAATTCACCCCTCCACTTT.

V is TRBV7-9 and J is TRBJ1-1; D gene ambiguous. Per the germline V gene, CDR1 is SEHNR and CDR2 is FQNEAQ (reference sequence). With 6 bases removed from V and 5 bases from J, the gap between germline ends came to 16 bases. This CDR3 has 14 residues. The chain's CDR3 is CASSRREPPTEAFF. In nucleotides, the CDR3 is TGTGCCAGCAGTCGCCGGGAGCCCCCTACTGAAGCTTTCTTT. The entire variable domain, with the rest obtained from reference TRBV7-9 and TRBJ1-1, is as follows: DTGVSQNPRHKITKRGQNVTFRCDPISEHNRLYWYRQTLGQGPEFLTYFQNEAQLEKSRLLSDRFSAERPKGSFSTLEIQRTEQGDSAMYLCASSRREPPTEAFFGQGTRLTVV.

The rearrangement links TRBV7-9 to TRBJ1-4, with a possible D match to TRBD1 (5 bases). The ends were cut back, 5 bases at V and 13 bases at J, with 14 bases in the middle. Germline assignment: CDR1 SEHNR and CDR2 FQNEAQ (reference sequence). The CDR3 consists of 12 residues. CDR3 nucleotides: TGTGCCAGCAGCGTGCCGGGGGTTAGACTGTTTTTT. Protein product: CASSVPGVRLFF.

The chain carries TRBV7-2 and TRBJ1-2; TRBD1 is a possible D gene (5 bases). The CDR3 is 15 amino acids. Germline V gene data show CDR1 as SGHTA and CDR2 as FQGNSA. Trimming took off 0 bases at V and 5 bases at J, with 13 bases between the two ends. CDR3 region: CASSLARGGWYGYTF. In nucleotides, the CDR3 is TGTGCCAGCAGCTTAGCCCGGGGGGGGTGGTATGGCTACACCTTC.

The J gene is TRBJ2-3, the V gene TRBV19, with D perhaps matching TRBD2 (7 bases). CDR1 and CDR2 (germline): LNHDA, SQIVND (reference sequence). The CDR3 is 14 amino acids. V was trimmed by 7 bases and J by 5 bases, leaving 16 bases between them. The CDR3 nucleotides read TGTGCCAGTAATGTGGGGGGGGCCCTAGATACGCAGTATTTT. Protein sequence: CASNVGGALDTQYF.

A remark on this clone: This specimen includes other DNA sequences encoding the same CDR3. V usage is TRBV30 and J usage is TRBJ2-7; unclear D gene. Between the trimmed V and J ends, which lost 2 bases and 0 bases, there was a span of 5 bases. CDR3 length equals 12 residues. Germline CDR1 is GTSNPN and CDR2 is SVGIG (reference sequence). CDR3 loop: CAWSRDSYEQYF. Here the CDR3 DNA reads TGTGCCTGGAGTAGGGACTCCTACGAGCAGTACTTC.

This chain links TRBV5-1 with TRBJ2-2; 8 bases align to TRBD2. The CDR3 totals 14 residues. V shed 7 bases, J shed 3 bases, and the junction held 5 bases outside the gene matches. CDR1 and CDR2 from the germline V gene are SGHRS and YFSETQ. CDR3 sequence (DNA): TGCGCCAGCTCCGGGACTAGTCACACCGGGGAGCTGTTTTTT. Translation: CASSGTSHTGELFF.

The chain has TRBV3-1 (or the pseudogene TRBV3-2) and TRBJ1-6, with 8 bases identical to TRBD1. V was pared by 1 base and J by 8 bases, with 4 bases of the junction left unmatched. Per the germline V gene, CDR1 is LGHDT and CDR2 is YNNKEL (reference sequence). This CDR3 is 15 amino acids long. CDR3 region: CASSQVGQGDSPLHF. The CDR3 bases are TGTGCCAGCAGCCAAGTAGGACAGGGCGATTCACCCCTCCACTTT.

This rearrangement joins TRBV18 to TRBJ1-2, with D unclear. CDR1 is KGHSH and CDR2 is LQKENI in the germline V gene. This CDR3 region has 11 residues. Trimming pared 6 bases from V and 3 bases from J, leaving 5 bases between. In DNA form, the CDR3 reads TGTGCCAGCTCGGTGGACTATGGCTACACCTTC. Protein product: CASSVDYGYTF.

This clone was observed a handful of times. The chain links TRBV5-6 to TRBJ2-7; 9 bases fit TRBD1. This CDR3 spans 15 amino acids. V lost 4 bases, J lost 6 bases, and 11 bases stayed unmatched. Looked up from germline, CDR1 is SGHDT and CDR2 is YYEEEE. CDR3 nucleotide sequence: TGTGCCAGCAGCCTTCCGGGACAGGGTTTAAGCGAGCAGTACTTC. Residues: CASSLPGQGLSEQYF.

CDR3 in DNA: TGCGCCAGCAGCACCGGACTAGCGGGGGCCACAGATACGCAGTATTTT. Amino acids: CASSTGLAGATDTQYF. This chain joins TRBV5-1 and TRBJ2-3; 13 nucleotides align to TRBD2. J gave up 2 bases and V 4 bases, and 4 bases lay outside the gene matches. CDR3 length equals 16 residues. CDR1 SGHRS and CDR2 YFSETQ come from the germline V gene.

V and J are TRBV30 and TRBJ1-2, with 7 bases lining up with TRBD1. This CDR3 spans 12 amino acids. Germline-derived CDR1 and CDR2 are GTSNPN and SVGIG (reference sequence). V shed 3 bases, J shed 8 bases, and the junction held 6 bases outside the gene matches. The CDR3 is CAWSRDSIGYTF. The CDR3 coding sequence is TGTGCCTGGAGCCGGGACAGCATAGGCTACACCTTC.

This chain links TRBV28 with TRBJ1-2; D is undetermined. The V end lost 2 bases, the J end lost 1 base, and 14 bases lay between the germline ends. The CDR3 is 16 amino acids. Germline CDR1 and CDR2: MDHEN and SYDVKM. The CDR3 protein is CASSLVSRALNYGYTF. The DNA for the CDR3 is TGTGCCAGCAGTTTAGTCTCAAGGGCCCTTAACTATGGCTACACCTTC.

With regard to this clone: The sample contains more than one DNA sequence encoding this CDR3. V and J are TRBV9 and TRBJ1-1, with 8 bases lining up with TRBD1. Germline CDR1 SGDLS, CDR2 YYNGEE. J gave up 4 bases and V 4 bases, and 3 bases lay outside the gene matches. There are 13 residues in the CDR3. The CDR3, as DNA: TGTGCCAGCAGCCCAACAGGGGGCACTGAAGCTTTCTTT. This sequence encodes CASSPTGGTEAFF.

The chain has TRBV20-1 and TRBJ1-4; D gene uncertain. The CDR3 runs to 11 residues. Germline CDR1 and CDR2: DFQATT and SNEGSKA (reference sequence). V was shortened by 5 bases and J by 8 bases, with 9 bases between the two germline ends. CDR3 DNA sequence: TGCAGTGCTGGGGTTCGGGAAAAACTGTTTTTT. Translating gives CSAGVREKLFF.

The J gene is TRBJ2-2, the V gene TRBV5-1, with 10 bases that match TRBD1. The CDR3 is 14 residues long. The V segment lost 3 bases and the J segment 4 bases; nucleotides outside the gene matches: 0. Germline CDR1 SGHRS, CDR2 YFSETQ. CDR3 protein: CASSWTGGTGELFF. DNA for the CDR3: TGCGCCAGCAGCTGGACAGGGGGCACCGGGGAGCTGTTTTTT.

The chain couples TRBV30 to TRBJ2-5, with a tentative D call TRBD1 (6 bases). CDR3 length: 13 amino acids. Trimming removed 4 bases from V and 4 bases from J, with 13 bases in between. Germline-derived CDR1 and CDR2 are GTSNPN and SVGIG (reference sequence). The CDR3 reads CAWMGTGRETQYF. The CDR3 bases are TGTGCCTGGATGGGAACAGGGAGAGAGACCCAGTACTTC.